The T cell receptor beta chain described here comes from a study of blood T cell repertoires in COVID-19. Only in-frame clones appear in the TCRdb table, and some are missing; sequencing was by immunoSEQ multiplex PCR. The sample has 350,000 to 550,000 clones, 75% to 90% seen once. The CDR3 runs 14 residues. Trimming took 4 bases from V and 3 from J, leaving 13 bases between them. Germline CDR1 reads SGHKS; CDR2 reads YYEKEE (reference sequence). The receptor was derived from a woman aged 25 to 39 with acute or convalescent COVID-19. The chain joins TRBV5-5 to TRBJ1-2; D might be TRBD1 (6 bases). Sequenced: peripheral blood. DNA for the CDR3: TGTGCCAGCAGCACCGGGACATCCCACTATGGCTACACCTTC. Its protein product is CASSTGTSHYGYTF.